This T cell receptor (beta chain) emerged from a study of T-cell reconstitution after alpha-beta-depleted transplantation in children. A library of TCRbeta sequences, prepared with unique molecular identifiers, was generated. TCRdb itself ran the PCR reads through MiXCR, one entry per CDR3 protein. Of some 290,000 distinct CDR3 sequences in the sample, more than 8% were seen once. This CDR3 has 16 residues. V shed 1 base, J shed 8 bases, and the junction held 8 bases outside the gene matches. The sequencing used PBMCs from the stem cell graft donor, collected from the stem cell graft. This receptor was obtained from a human donor who donated a stem cell graft to a child with SCID. The chain employs TRBV12-3 or TRBV12-4 and TRBJ2-1; 10 positions agree with TRBD2. The CDR3 nucleotides read TGTGCCAGCAGTTTAGGGCCAGCGGGGGGGCTGGATGAGCAGTTCTTC. This encodes CASSLGPAGGLDEQFF.